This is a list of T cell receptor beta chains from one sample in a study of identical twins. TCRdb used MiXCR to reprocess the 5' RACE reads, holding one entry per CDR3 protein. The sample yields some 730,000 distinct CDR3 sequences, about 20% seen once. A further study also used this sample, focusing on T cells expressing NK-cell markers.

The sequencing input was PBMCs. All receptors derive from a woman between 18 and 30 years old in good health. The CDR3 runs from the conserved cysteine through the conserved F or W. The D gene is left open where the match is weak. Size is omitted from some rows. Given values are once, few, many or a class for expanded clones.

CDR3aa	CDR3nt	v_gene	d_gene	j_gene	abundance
CASSEAGGTDIQYF	TGTGCCAGCAGTGAAGCGGGAGGGACGGACATTCAGTACTTC	TRBV6-1	TRBD2	TRBJ2-4	.
CASSESGFYTEAFF	TGTGCCAGCAGTGAATCCGGGTTCTACACTGAAGCTTTCTTT	TRBV12-3/TRBV12-4	.	TRBJ1-1	.
CASSPIAGGPHEQYF	TGTGCCAGCAGCCCTATCGCGGGAGGGCCCCACGAGCAGTACTTC	TRBV7-9	TRBD2	TRBJ2-7	.
CAWGASSGRPMDEQFF	TGTGCCTGGGGAGCCTCTAGCGGGAGACCCATGGATGAGCAGTTCTTC	TRBV30	TRBD2	TRBJ2-1	few
CASSYGGLIDTQYF	TGTGCCAGCAGTTACGGGGGGCTGATAGATACGCAGTATTTT	TRBV6-5	.	TRBJ2-3	few
CSARAGTSGFPETQYF	TGCAGTGCTAGAGCGGGGACTAGCGGGTTCCCGGAGACCCAGTACTTC	TRBV20-1	TRBD2	TRBJ2-5	few
CSARVQQAANEQFF	TGCAGTGCTAGAGTGCAACAGGCGGCAAATGAGCAGTTCTTC	TRBV20-1	.	TRBJ2-1	.
CATSRKGGEAFF	TGTGCCACCAGCAGGAAAGGCGGTGAAGCTTTCTTT	TRBV15	.	TRBJ1-1	few
CASNPQGGEETQYF	TGTGCCAGCAACCCCCAGGGAGGGGAAGAGACCCAGTACTTC	TRBV6-1	TRBD2	TRBJ2-5	few
CSAPGLAGVNEQFF	TGCAGTGCGCCGGGACTAGCGGGAGTCAATGAGCAGTTCTTC	TRBV20-1	TRBD2	TRBJ2-1	few
CSAIRGEGGELFF	TGCAGTGCTATTCGCGGGGAAGGCGGGGAGCTGTTTTTT	TRBV20-1	.	TRBJ2-2	.
CASSYHDSRYGYTF	TGTGCCAGCAGTTACCATGACAGCCGGTATGGCTACACCTTC	TRBV6-5	.	TRBJ1-2	few
CASSRSPRTEAFF	TGTGCCAGCAGTCGCTCACCCAGGACTGAAGCTTTCTTT	TRBV6-1	.	TRBJ1-1	many
CASSYGGIGELFF	TGTGCCAGCAGTTACGGCGGGATCGGGGAGCTGTTTTTT	TRBV6-2/TRBV6-3	.	TRBJ2-2	few
CASSYGEAGVNEQFF	TGTGCCAGCAGTTACGGTGAAGCGGGAGTGAACGAGCAGTTCTTC	TRBV6-2/TRBV6-3	TRBD2	TRBJ2-1	few
CASSQERRGKMNTEAFF	TGCGCCAGCAGCCAAGAGAGAAGGGGAAAAATGAACACTGAAGCTTTCTTT	TRBV4-1	.	TRBJ1-1	few
CAWSVWMGPRVYNEQFF	TGTGCCTGGAGTGTGTGGATGGGACCCAGAGTTTACAATGAGCAGTTCTTC	TRBV30	.	TRBJ2-1	few
CASSLPRGGEKLFF	TGTGCCAGCAGTTTGCCAAGGGGAGGTGAAAAACTGTTTTTT	TRBV12-3/TRBV12-4	.	TRBJ1-4	few
CASSEYGANYGYTF	TGTGCCAGCAGTGAATACGGAGCTAACTATGGCTACACCTTC	TRBV25-1	.	TRBJ1-2	few
CASSFRQSSSGANVLTF	TGCGCCAGCAGCTTCCGACAGTCAAGCTCTGGGGCCAACGTCCTGACTTTC	TRBV5-1	.	TRBJ2-6	.
CSAGLGGHAQYF	TGCAGTGCTGGCCTAGGTGGTCACGCGCAGTACTTC	TRBV20-1	.	TRBJ2-7	few
CATSTLRDRAHEQYF	TGTGCCACCAGCACCCTACGGGACAGGGCTCACGAGCAGTACTTC	TRBV15	TRBD1	TRBJ2-7	few
CSAIHFGPGGETQYF	TGCAGTGCAATACATTTCGGTCCCGGCGGAGAGACCCAGTACTTC	TRBV20-1	.	TRBJ2-5	once
CASSHGHLETQYF	TGTGCCAGCAGCCATGGCCACTTAGAGACCCAGTACTTC	TRBV7-3	.	TRBJ2-5	few
CATNVGELGSNQPQHF	TGTGCCACCAACGTAGGGGAGCTCGGGAGCAATCAGCCCCAGCATTTT	TRBV24-1	.	TRBJ1-5	few
CASSFSSKNTDTQYF	TGTGCCAGCAGCTTTAGCTCGAAGAACACAGATACGCAGTATTTT	TRBV7-2	.	TRBJ2-3	many
CASSYDDSTDTQYF	TGTGCCAGCAGTTACGATGACAGCACAGATACGCAGTATTTT	TRBV6-5	.	TRBJ2-3	.
CAIPSPGSGANVLTF	TGTGCGATCCCCTCCCCCGGCTCTGGGGCCAACGTCCTGACTTTC	TRBV7-7	.	TRBJ2-6	.
CASSTYGTRGTEAFF	TGTGCCAGCAGCACCTACGGGACAAGAGGAACTGAAGCTTTCTTT	TRBV7-2	.	TRBJ1-1	.
CASSQVNEQFF	TGTGCCAGCAGCCAAGTTAATGAGCAGTTCTTC	TRBV14	.	TRBJ2-1	many
CSVTGTGIWRGYEETQYF	TGCAGCGTTACCGGGACAGGGATTTGGCGGGGGTACGAAGAGACCCAGTACTTC	TRBV29-1	TRBD1	TRBJ2-5	.
CASSFIVAPNEQFF	TGCGCCAGCAGCTTCATCGTCGCACCCAATGAGCAGTTCTTC	TRBV5-1	.	TRBJ2-1	many
CSVWVLADKETQYF	TGCAGTGTATGGGTACTAGCGGATAAAGAGACCCAGTACTTC	TRBV20-1	TRBD2	TRBJ2-5	few
CASSGDRVDEQFF	TGTGCCAGCAGTGGGGACAGGGTCGATGAGCAGTTCTTC	TRBV12-3/TRBV12-4	TRBD1	TRBJ2-1	.
CSARRTGAPNTEAFF	TGCAGTGCTAGACGGACCGGGGCCCCGAACACTGAAGCTTTCTTT	TRBV20-1	.	TRBJ1-1	.
CASSLFGINEQFF	TGTGCCAGCAGCTTGTTCGGGATCAATGAGCAGTTCTTC	TRBV5-4	.	TRBJ2-1	.
CASSPSGVQYEQYF	TGCGCCAGCAGCCCCAGCGGGGTTCAGTACGAGCAGTACTTC	TRBV5-1	TRBD2	TRBJ2-7	many
CASSYSWNQPQHF	TGTGCCAGCAGTTACTCATGGAATCAGCCCCAGCATTTT	TRBV6-6	.	TRBJ1-5	few
CASSYKDRVWDEQFF	TGTGCCAGCAGTTATAAGGACAGGGTATGGGATGAGCAGTTCTTC	TRBV6-5	TRBD1	TRBJ2-1	.
CASSFGTGVGYEQYF	TGCGCCAGCAGCTTCGGGACAGGGGTTGGGTACGAGCAGTACTTC	TRBV5-1	TRBD1	TRBJ2-7	few
CSASTGADTQYF	TGCAGCGCCTCAACAGGGGCAGATACGCAGTATTTT	TRBV29-1	TRBD1	TRBJ2-3	.
CAKGLAGVSGELFF	TGTGCCAAAGGACTAGCGGGGGTTTCCGGGGAGCTGTTTTTT	TRBV25-1	TRBD2	TRBJ2-2	few
CSASTSGDASYEQYF	TGCAGTGCTTCGACTAGCGGGGATGCATCCTACGAGCAGTACTTC	TRBV20-1	TRBD2	TRBJ2-7	few
CASSFNRGTGELFF	TGTGCCAGCAGTTTCAACAGGGGCACCGGGGAGCTGTTTTTT	TRBV6-2/TRBV6-3	TRBD1	TRBJ2-2	.
CASSSQPNYGYTF	TGTGCCAGCAGCTCGCAGCCGAACTATGGCTACACCTTC	TRBV11-2	.	TRBJ1-2	few
CASSLETPEAFF	TGTGCCAGCAGCTTAGAGACGCCTGAAGCTTTCTTT	TRBV7-9	.	TRBJ1-1	few
CASSPGIESYGYTF	TGCGCCAGCAGCCCTGGGATAGAGAGCTATGGCTACACCTTC	TRBV4-3	.	TRBJ1-2	.
CASGHRGSQETQYF	TGCGCCAGCGGGCACAGGGGCTCTCAAGAGACCCAGTACTTC	TRBV5-1	TRBD1	TRBJ2-5	.
CSATSRQVQYF	TGCAGTGCTACCTCAAGACAGGTTCAGTACTTC	TRBV20-1	.	TRBJ2-7	.
CASSLGGTGSQETQYF	TGCGCCAGCAGCTTGGGTGGGACAGGGTCCCAAGAGACCCAGTACTTC	TRBV5-1	TRBD1	TRBJ2-5	few
CSAGPRAAGNYGYTF	TGCAGTGCTGGCCCCCGGGCGGCGGGGAACTATGGCTACACCTTC	TRBV20-1	.	TRBJ1-2	many
CASSELGSSYNSPLHF	TGTGCCAGCAGTGAGTTGGGGAGCTCCTATAATTCACCCCTCCACTTT	TRBV12-3/TRBV12-4	.	TRBJ1-6	few